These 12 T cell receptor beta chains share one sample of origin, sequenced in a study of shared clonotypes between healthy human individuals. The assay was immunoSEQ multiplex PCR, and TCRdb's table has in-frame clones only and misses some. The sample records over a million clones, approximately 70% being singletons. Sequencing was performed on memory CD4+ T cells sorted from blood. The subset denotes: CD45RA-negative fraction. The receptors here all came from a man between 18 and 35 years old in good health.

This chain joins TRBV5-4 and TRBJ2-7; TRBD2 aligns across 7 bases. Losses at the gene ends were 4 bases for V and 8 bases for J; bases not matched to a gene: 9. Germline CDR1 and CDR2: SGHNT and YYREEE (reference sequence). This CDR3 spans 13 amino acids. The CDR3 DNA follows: TGTGCCAGCAGCCTTGCTAGCGGTTCTCAGCAGTACTTC. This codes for CASSLASGSQQYF.

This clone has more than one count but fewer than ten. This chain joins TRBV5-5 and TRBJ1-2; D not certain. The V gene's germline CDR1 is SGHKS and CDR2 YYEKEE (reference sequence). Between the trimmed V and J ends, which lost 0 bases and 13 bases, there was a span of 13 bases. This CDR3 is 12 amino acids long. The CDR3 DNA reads TGTGCCAGCAGCTTGGGTCCAAGGGATGCCACCTTC. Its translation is CASSLGPRDATF. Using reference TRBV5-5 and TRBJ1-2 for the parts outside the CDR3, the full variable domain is DAGVTQSPTHLIKTRGQQVTLRCSPISGHKSVSWYQQVLGQGPQFIFQYYEKEERGRGNFPDRFSARQFPNYSSELNVNALLLGDSALYLCASSLGPRDATFGSGTRLTVV.

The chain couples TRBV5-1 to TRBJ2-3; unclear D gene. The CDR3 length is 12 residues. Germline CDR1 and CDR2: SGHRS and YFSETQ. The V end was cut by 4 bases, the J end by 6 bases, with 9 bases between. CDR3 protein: CASSQPSDTQYF. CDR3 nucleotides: TGCGCCAGCAGCCAACCTTCGGATACGCAGTATTTT.

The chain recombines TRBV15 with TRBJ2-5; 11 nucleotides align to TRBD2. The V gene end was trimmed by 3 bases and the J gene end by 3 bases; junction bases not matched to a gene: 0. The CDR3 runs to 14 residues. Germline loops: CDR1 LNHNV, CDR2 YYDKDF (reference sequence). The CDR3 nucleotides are TGTGCCACCAGCAGGGGACTAGCGGAAGAGACCCAGTACTTC. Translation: CATSRGLAEETQYF.

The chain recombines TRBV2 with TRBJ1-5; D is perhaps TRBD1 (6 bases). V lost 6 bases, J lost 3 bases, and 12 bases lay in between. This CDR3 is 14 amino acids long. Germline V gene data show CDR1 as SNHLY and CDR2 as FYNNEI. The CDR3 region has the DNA TGTGCCAGCAGGTACACAGGGAACAATCAGCCCCAGCATTTT. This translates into CASRYTGNNQPQHF.

In DNA form, the CDR3 reads TGTGCCAGCAGCTGGTACAGGGCCTCACACTACGAGCAGTACTTC. As protein: CASSWYRASHYEQYF. The chain carries TRBV5-6 and TRBJ2-7; D might be TRBD1 (6 bases). Germline V gene data show CDR1 as SGHDT and CDR2 as YYEEEE. The germline V and J ends were trimmed by 3 bases and 3 bases, with 16 bases remaining between them. CDR3 length: 15 residues.

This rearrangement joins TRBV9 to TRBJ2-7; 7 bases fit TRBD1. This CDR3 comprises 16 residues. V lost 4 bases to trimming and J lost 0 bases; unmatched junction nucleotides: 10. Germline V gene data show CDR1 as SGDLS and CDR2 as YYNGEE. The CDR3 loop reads CASSPQGGPFSYEQYF. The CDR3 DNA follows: TGTGCCAGCAGCCCACAAGGGGGCCCCTTCTCCTACGAGCAGTACTTC.

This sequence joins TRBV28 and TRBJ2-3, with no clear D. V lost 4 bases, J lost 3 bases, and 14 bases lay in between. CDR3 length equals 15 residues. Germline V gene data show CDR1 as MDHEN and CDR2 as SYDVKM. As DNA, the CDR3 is TGTGCCAGCAGTTCCCCCCCAGAGCTGACAGATACGCAGTATTTT. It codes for CASSSPPELTDTQYF.

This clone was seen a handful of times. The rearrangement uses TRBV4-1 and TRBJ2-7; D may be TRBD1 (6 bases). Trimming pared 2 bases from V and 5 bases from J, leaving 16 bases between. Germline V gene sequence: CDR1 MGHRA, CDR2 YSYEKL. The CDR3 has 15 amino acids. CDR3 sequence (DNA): TGCGCCAGCAGCCAATCCCGGGACACGACCCACGAGCAGTACTTC. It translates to CASSQSRDTTHEQYF.

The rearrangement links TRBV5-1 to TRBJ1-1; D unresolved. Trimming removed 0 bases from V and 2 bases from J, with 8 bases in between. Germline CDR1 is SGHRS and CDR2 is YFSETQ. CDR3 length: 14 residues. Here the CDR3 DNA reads TGCGCCAGCAGCTTGGGGAGCTATAACACTGAAGCTTTCTTT. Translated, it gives CASSLGSYNTEAFF.

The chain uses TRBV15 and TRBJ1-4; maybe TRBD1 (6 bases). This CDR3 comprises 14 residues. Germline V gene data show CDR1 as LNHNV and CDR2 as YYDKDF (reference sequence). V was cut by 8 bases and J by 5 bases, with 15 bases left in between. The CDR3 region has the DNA TGTGCCACCTCCCCCCGACAGGCGAATGAAAAACTGTTTTTT. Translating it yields CATSPRQANEKLFF. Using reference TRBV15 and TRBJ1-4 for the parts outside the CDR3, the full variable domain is DAMVIQNPRYQVTQFGKPVTLSCSQTLNHNVMYWYQQKSSQAPKLLFHYYDKDFNNEADTPDNFQSRRPNTSFCFLDIRSPGLGDTAMYLCATSPRQANEKLFFGSGTQLSVL.

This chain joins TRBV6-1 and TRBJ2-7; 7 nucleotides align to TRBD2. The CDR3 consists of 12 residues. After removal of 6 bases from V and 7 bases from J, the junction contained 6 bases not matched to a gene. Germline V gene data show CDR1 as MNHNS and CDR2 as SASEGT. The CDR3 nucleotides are TGTGCCAGCAGCGGACTAGTATATGAGCAGTACTTC. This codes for CASSGLVYEQYF.